This T cell receptor (beta chain) emerged from a study of T cells in Graves' hyperthyroidism and ophthalmopathy. As for this clonotype: The antigen is not known.

Germline CDR1 reads DFQATT; CDR2 reads SNEGSKA (reference sequence). Trimming took 6 bases from V and 1 from J; bases not matched to a gene: 7. This CDR3 comprises 14 residues. Authors of the study amplified TCR beta CDR3 regions from RNA transcripts. A set of HTBI primers served as the primers for a first-round RT-PCR of the TCR CDR3. MiXCR, run by TCRdb on the multiplex PCR reads, gives a single entry per CDR3 protein. The sample has nearly 600,000 distinct CDR3 sequences; around 14% are singletons. General study points: Ophthalmopathy stood apart from stable hyperthyroidism in a 13 V-J model.

The TCR originated in a woman aged 25 to 45 with Graves' hyperthyroidism that later progressed to Graves' ophthalmopathy. The chain is built from TRBV20-1 and TRBJ2-7; 9 bases agree with TRBD2. Sequencing input: blood. DNA of the CDR3: TGCAGTGCCCCGGTTAGCGGGAGATCCTACGAGCAGTACTTC. This gives the protein CSAPVSGRSYEQYF.